Presented here are 27 T cell receptor beta chains from one specimen sequenced in a study of cytomegalovirus exposure and HLA in healthy donors. The PCR employed 60 Vbeta primers together with 13 Jbeta primers. Method: immunoSEQ multiplex PCR; TCRdb's copy keeps in-frame clones and lacks some. The data hold some 120,000 clones, with about 86% observed a single time. The sequenced sample was PBMCs. The receptors derive from a woman between 40 and 50 years old in good health and CMV-seronegative.

The chain uses TRBV7-2 and TRBJ2-1, with D possibly matching TRBD1 (6 bases). V lost 1 base and J lost 9, with 13 bases in between. CDR1 is SGHTA, CDR2 FQGNSA, per germline. This CDR3 region has 14 residues. The CDR3 here is CASSLEWGLGEQFF. The CDR3 nucleotides read TGTGCCAGCAGCTTAGAGTGGGGGCTTGGTGAGCAGTTCTTC.

The table lists this clone with a few counts. V gene TRBV5-4 combines with J gene TRBJ1-1, with 7 nucleotides matching TRBD1. Per the germline V gene, CDR1 is SGHNT and CDR2 is YYREEE (reference sequence). V lost 4 bases and J lost 3; bases outside the gene matches: 9. There are 15 residues in the CDR3. This chain's CDR3 is CASSPRQGTHTEAFF. DNA for the CDR3: TGTGCCAGCAGCCCTCGACAGGGAACGCACACTGAAGCTTTCTTT.

This clone was detected only once. The J gene is TRBJ2-2, the V gene TRBV28, with TRBD2 identical over 10 bases. Germline CDR1 and CDR2: MDHEN and SYDVKM. This CDR3 is 15 amino acids long. After removal of 2 bases from V and 3 bases from J, the junction contained 0 bases not matched to a gene. This chain's CDR3 is CASSLLAGDTGELFF. In DNA form, the CDR3 reads TGTGCCAGCAGTTTACTAGCGGGAGACACCGGGGAGCTGTTTTTT.

In its sample, this clone is medium-sized. The rearrangement links TRBV13 to TRBJ2-5, with D perhaps TRBD2 (6 bases). CDR1 and CDR2 (germline): PRHDT, FYEKMQ (reference sequence). The CDR3 extends over 16 amino acids. Trimming took off 0 bases at V and 4 bases at J, with 15 bases between the two ends. As DNA, the CDR3 is TGTGCCAGCAGCTTAGGCGTGGCGGGGAGGATAGAGACCCAGTACTTC. Its protein is CASSLGVAGRIETQYF.

The chain recombines TRBV6-6 with TRBJ1-1; D might be TRBD1 (6 bases). The CDR3 totals 14 residues. CDR1 and CDR2 (germline): MNHNY, SVGAGI (reference sequence). V lost 8 bases to trimming and J lost 1 base, with 14 bases between them. CDR3 residues: CASGRQETNTEAFF. The CDR3 DNA is TGTGCCAGCGGTCGACAGGAAACGAACACTGAAGCTTTCTTT.

V is TRBV6-6 and J is TRBJ2-5, with a weak D call TRBD1 (6 bases). The J call may be faulty, since TRBJ2-7 better matches the DNA end. CDR3 size: 13 residues. The germline CDR1 and CDR2 sequences are MNHNY and SVGAGI (reference sequence). Here the CDR3 DNA reads TGTGCCAGCAGCTACGTACAGGGTAGCGAGCAGTACTTC. Translation gives CASSYVQGSEQYF.

This chain uses TRBV19 with TRBJ2-2; TRBD2 aligns across 10 bases. The germline gives CDR1 LNHDA, CDR2 SQIVND (reference sequence). V lost 5 bases, J lost 2 bases, and 5 bases stayed unmatched. The CDR3 consists of 16 residues. CDR3 DNA sequence: TGTGCCAGTAGTCCGTTAGCGGGGGGAAACACCGGGGAGCTGTTTTTT. Its protein product is CASSPLAGGNTGELFF.

CDR3 in amino acids: CASSRQGQNTEAFF. The CDR3 DNA reads as TGTGCCAGCAGTCGACAGGGGCAGAACACTGAAGCTTTCTTT. J is TRBJ1-1 and V is TRBV27, with 8 positions matching TRBD1. Germline V gene data show CDR1 as MNHEY and CDR2 as SMNVEV (reference sequence). This CDR3 has 14 residues. V shed 5 bases, J shed 1 base, and the junction held 3 bases outside the gene matches.

The chain couples TRBV21-1 to TRBJ2-7; TRBD1, as called in the table, went unchecked against the DNA. TRBV21-1 is classified as a pseudogene. CDR3 length: 15 residues. Here the CDR3 DNA reads TGTGCCAGCAGCAACTGGGACAGGGGTTCCTCCGAGCAGTACTTC. Protein sequence: CASSNWDRGSSEQYF.

J is TRBJ2-7 and V is TRBV6-5; 8 bases line up with TRBD2. The V segment lost 3 bases and the J segment 5 bases; nucleotides outside the gene matches: 9. The germline V gene has CDR1 MNHEY and CDR2 SVGAGI. This CDR3 is built from 15 residues. CDR3 sequence (DNA): TGTGCCAGCAGTTATGATTGGCGGGAGGACAACGAGCAGTACTTC. Encoded protein: CASSYDWREDNEQYF.

This clone showed up just once. This chain joins TRBV7-9 and TRBJ2-7; D uncertain. The CDR3 loop spans 16 amino acids. Germline values: CDR1 SEHNR, CDR2 FQNEAQ (reference sequence). Between the trimmed V and J ends, which lost 6 bases and 6 bases, there was a span of 24 bases. The CDR3 reads CASSPLVRHDPGEQYF. The DNA of the CDR3 is TGTGCCAGCAGTCCTCTGGTCAGACATGACCCTGGCGAGCAGTACTTC.

This rearrangement joins TRBV27 to TRBJ2-3; no clear D gene. This CDR3 is built from 12 residues. V lost 2 bases and J lost 4, with 4 bases in between. The germline CDR1 and CDR2 sequences are MNHEY and SMNVEV (reference sequence). In DNA, the CDR3 is TGTGCCAGCAGTTTAAGCGCAGATACGCAGTATTTT. It specifies CASSLSADTQYF.

This chain links TRBV6-6 with TRBJ1-3; a weak D match, TRBD1 (5 bases). V lost 4 bases and J lost 4, with 8 bases in between. Germline values: CDR1 MNHNY, CDR2 SVGAGI (reference sequence). This CDR3 spans 13 amino acids. In DNA form, the CDR3 reads TGTGCCAGCAGTTCGGGGGAGGGAAACACCATATATTTT. It translates to CASSSGEGNTIYF.

The rearrangement joins TRBV7-9 to TRBJ1-2; possible D gene TRBD1, 6 bases. Looked up from germline, CDR1 is SEHNR and CDR2 is FQNEAQ (reference sequence). The CDR3 loop spans 13 amino acids. V was cut by 5 bases and J by 4 bases, with 11 bases left in between. Here the CDR3 reads CASSQRTVYGYTF. DNA of the CDR3: TGTGCCAGCAGCCAGAGGACAGTCTATGGCTACACCTTC.

On this clone: One end of the junction is discordant with germline, which a read error may explain. The CDR3 loop reads CASSITGGGNTIYF. The CDR3 nucleotides are TGTGCCAGCAGCATAACAGGGGGCGGAAACACCATATATTTT. The V gene is TRBV7-3, the J gene TRBJ1-3, with 9 bases aligning to TRBD1. This CDR3 spans 14 amino acids. Germline assignment: CDR1 SGHTA and CDR2 FQGTGA.

The rearrangement joins TRBV7-3 to TRBJ2-3; TRBD2 matches 7 bases. This CDR3 contains 15 residues. CDR1 SGHTA and CDR2 FQGTGA come from the germline V gene. Trimming took 2 bases from V and 2 from J; bases not matched to a gene: 4. The CDR3 spells CASSLGGGLTDTQYF. CDR3 sequence (DNA): TGTGCCAGCAGCTTAGGCGGGGGTCTCACAGATACGCAGTATTTT.

This chain uses TRBV19 with TRBJ2-3; a weak D match, TRBD1 (6 bases). The germline V gene has CDR1 LNHDA and CDR2 SQIVND (reference sequence). Trimming pared 1 base from V and 2 bases from J, leaving 22 bases between. CDR3 length equals 19 residues. In DNA, the CDR3 is TGTGCCAGTAGTATAGTCCCCAAGTCCCCGGGACACCCCACAGATACGCAGTATTTT. Its protein is CASSIVPKSPGHPTDTQYF. Combining the CDR3 with reference TRBV19 and TRBJ2-3 gives the whole variable domain DGGITQSPKYLFRKEGQNVTLSCEQNLNHDAMYWYRQDPGQGLRLIYYSQIVNDFQKGDIAEGYSVSREKKESFPLTVTSAQKNPTAFYLCASSIVPKSPGHPTDTQYFGPGTRLTVL.

The genes are TRBV4-1 and TRBJ2-6; D may be TRBD1 (6 bases). Germline V gene data show CDR1 as MGHRA and CDR2 as YSYEKL. Trimming stripped 0 bases from V and 1 base from J, with 16 bases between. This CDR3 is 19 amino acids long. CDR3 nucleotides: TGCGCCAGCAGCCAAGAGGGAAGGACAGCCTGGTCTGGGGCCAACGTCCTGACTTTC. Translation gives CASSQEGRTAWSGANVLTF.

The rearrangement uses TRBV28 and TRBJ2-6, with 11 nucleotides matching TRBD2. J was trimmed by 4 bases and V by 6 bases; bases with no gene match: 8. Per germline, CDR1 MDHEN and CDR2 SYDVKM. CDR3 length equals 17 residues. CDR3 sequence: CASRLEGLAAGANVLTF. CDR3 coding DNA: TGTGCCAGCAGATTGGAGGGACTAGCGGCCGGGGCCAACGTCCTGACTTTC.

This clone was counted between two and nine times. V is TRBV27 and J is TRBJ1-1, with a possible D match to TRBD1 (5 bases). V lost 5 bases and J lost 1, with 11 bases in between. Germline V gene sequence: CDR1 MNHEY, CDR2 SMNVEV (reference sequence). The CDR3 is made up of 14 amino acids. This CDR3 is CASSLGLTNTEAFF. CDR3 bases: TGTGCCAGCAGTCTGGGACTCACGAACACTGAAGCTTTCTTT.

This CDR3 reads CASSQKTGRSYNSPLHF. CDR3 DNA: TGTGCCAGCAGCCAAAAGACAGGCCGCTCCTATAATTCACCCCTCCACTTT. V usage is TRBV5-6 and J usage is TRBJ1-6, with D maybe TRBD1 (6 bases). The CDR3 has 17 amino acids. V shed 4 bases and J shed 0 bases, with 14 bases lying between them. Germline CDR1 reads SGHDT; CDR2 reads YYEEEE.

The chain joins TRBV21-1 to TRBJ1-6; the table gives TRBD1 as D, unverified against the DNA. TRBV21-1 corresponds to a pseudogene. The CDR3 is 15 amino acids. The CDR3: CASTPMERTHTPLHF. The CDR3 bases are TGTGCCAGCACCCCAATGGAAAGGACACACACACCCCTCCACTTT.

This rearrangement joins TRBV7-8 to TRBJ1-1; perhaps TRBD1 as D (5 bases). Germline loops: CDR1 SGHVS, CDR2 FQNEAQ. The CDR3 length is 15 residues. The V gene lost 1 base and the J gene lost 4 bases, with 13 bases spanning the gap. This CDR3 reads CASSLGWGVVTEAFF. As DNA, the CDR3 is TGTGCCAGCAGCTTAGGTTGGGGGGTTGTCACTGAAGCTTTCTTT.

This sequence joins TRBV11-1 and TRBJ1-3, with TRBD1 matching 10 bases. This CDR3 spans 15 amino acids. The germline V gene encodes CDR1 SGHAT and CDR2 FQDESV (reference sequence). Trimming cost V 5 bases and J 2 bases; bases outside gene matches: 3. DNA for the CDR3: TGTGCCAGCAGCCTTGGGACAGGGGCTGGAAACACCATATATTTT. Translated: CASSLGTGAGNTIYF.

This rearrangement joins TRBV27 to TRBJ1-2; D gene uncertain. The CDR3 consists of 13 residues. Germline CDR1 and CDR2: MNHEY and SMNVEV (reference sequence). The ends were cut back, 0 bases at V and 7 bases at J, with 9 bases in the middle. Written as DNA, the CDR3 is TGTGCCAGCAGTTTATCCGGCGGTTTTGGCTACACCTTC. This codes for CASSLSGGFGYTF.

This clone was seen a single time. The chain recombines TRBV19 with TRBJ1-1; D not certain. CDR1 and CDR2 from the germline V gene are LNHDA and SQIVND (reference sequence). V was trimmed by 5 bases and J by 4 bases, leaving 20 bases between them. The CDR3 contains 16 residues. The chain's CDR3 is CASSPWVAVGGTEAFF. The CDR3 DNA is TGTGCCAGTAGTCCCTGGGTGGCCGTGGGAGGCACTGAAGCTTTCTTT.

This sequence joins TRBV5-1 and TRBJ1-1; 10 nucleotides agree with TRBD1. This CDR3 region has 14 residues. Germline V gene sequence: CDR1 SGHRS, CDR2 YFSETQ. The J segment lost 2 bases and the V segment lost 6 bases, leaving 4 bases of the junction unmatched. DNA for the CDR3: TGCGCCAGCACCTCGACAGGGGGCAACACTGAAGCTTTCTTT. It yields the protein CASTSTGGNTEAFF.